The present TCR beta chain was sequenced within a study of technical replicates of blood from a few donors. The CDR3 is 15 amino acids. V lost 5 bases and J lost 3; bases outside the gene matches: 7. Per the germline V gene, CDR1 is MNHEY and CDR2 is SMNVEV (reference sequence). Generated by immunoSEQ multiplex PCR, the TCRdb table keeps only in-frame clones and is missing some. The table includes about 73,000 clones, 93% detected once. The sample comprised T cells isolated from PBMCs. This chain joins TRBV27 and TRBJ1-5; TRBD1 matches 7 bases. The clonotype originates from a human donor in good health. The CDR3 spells CASSPVTGNNQPQHF. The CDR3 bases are TGTGCCAGCAGTCCAGTGACAGGGAACAATCAGCCCCAGCATTTT.